What follows is one T cell receptor beta chain and its context. Its antigen is unknown. The record originates from a study of cytomegalovirus exposure and HLA in healthy donors. Study outcomes and limitations: While the bulk of TCR sequences proved rare, some public TCRs turned up in many donors. Listed as cytomegalovirus-associated were 150 to 200 TCR beta chains. The tendency of first-cohort TCR clusters to co-occur in the 110 or so validation repertoires emerged from a later analysis.

Only in-frame clones appear in the TCRdb table, and some are missing; sequencing was by immunoSEQ multiplex PCR. The repertoire consists of 70,000 or so clones, with around 94% occurring once and the leading ten covering less than 2%. Germline V CDR1 and CDR2: SGHTA, FQGNSA. With V trimmed by 1 base and J by 9 bases, 9 bases remained unmatched. This CDR3 is 15 amino acids long. This TCR derives from a woman younger than 30 in good health and CMV-seropositive. Sequencing was done on a sample of PBMCs. This chain links TRBV7-2 with TRBJ2-4; 7 nucleotides agree with TRBD2. The CDR3 DNA sequence: TGTGCCAGCAGCTTAGATGGGGTCATAGCGGGCATTCAGTACTTC. This translates into CASSLDGVIAGIQYF.